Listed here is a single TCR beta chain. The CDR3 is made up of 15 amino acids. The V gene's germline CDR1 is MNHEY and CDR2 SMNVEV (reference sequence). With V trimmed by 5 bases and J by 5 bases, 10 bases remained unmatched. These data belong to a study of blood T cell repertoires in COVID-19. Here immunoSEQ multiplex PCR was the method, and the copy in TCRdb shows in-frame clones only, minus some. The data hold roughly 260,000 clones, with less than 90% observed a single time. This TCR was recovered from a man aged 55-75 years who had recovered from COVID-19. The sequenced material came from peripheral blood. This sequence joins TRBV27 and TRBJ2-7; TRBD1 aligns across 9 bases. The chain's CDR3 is CASSHYTGGPHEQYF. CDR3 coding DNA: TGTGCCAGCAGTCACTATACAGGGGGCCCCCACGAGCAGTACTTC.